Given below is one T cell receptor (beta chain) in context. Its antigen remains unidentified. Trimming removed 3 bases from V and 8 bases from J; junction bases left unmatched: 6. CDR3 length: 15 amino acids. Germline lookup yields CDR1 SGHTA and CDR2 FQGNSA. The sample belongs to a study of T cell responses to AZD1222 COVID-19 vaccine. Study-wide points: The study reported that nearly half of spike-specific TCRs target unmutated variant regions. Spike-wide coverage was observed for vaccine-associated CD4 TCRs, with dominant responses at 160-218 and 743-854. Increased Spike-specific TCR breadth and depth were observed after two AZD1222 doses.

Generated by immunoSEQ multiplex PCR, the TCRdb table keeps only in-frame clones and is missing some. The sample holds approximately 130,000 clones; over 75% are singletons and the top ten take 5% to 7%. This receptor was obtained from an adult who received the AZD1222 COVID-19 vaccine. This chain connects TRBV7-2 to TRBJ2-1; TRBD2 agrees at 11 bases. Material: peripheral blood, obtained 28 days after the second AZD1222 dose. The CDR3 DNA follows: TGTGCCAGCAGCTTCACTAGCGGGGGTCGGGATGAGCAGTTCTTC. Amino acid sequence: CASSFTSGGRDEQFF.